Each of the 9 T cell receptor beta chains below was sequenced from the same sample in a study of regulatory T cells in long-lasting Graves disease. Construction of TCR beta libraries relied on iRepertoire HTBI primers and on Arm-PCR targeting CDR3 regions. In TCRdb, the multiplex PCR reads were re-called with MiXCR into one record per CDR3 protein. The sample holds 500,000 or so distinct CDR3 sequences; roughly 15% are singletons and the top ten take roughly 25%. Time point indicated: newly diagnosed GD, antithyroid drugs for less than 3 months. From RNA extracted from PBMCs, the TCR library was made. Another study also made use of these data, one on T cells in Graves' hyperthyroidism and ophthalmopathy.

The sequencing used peripheral blood mononuclear cells (PBMCs), collected at new diagnosis, from a patient treated with antithyroid drugs. The receptors were sampled from a woman aged 35-65 years with Graves disease.

The chain carries TRBV7-9 and TRBJ1-5; D call uncertain. The CDR3 has 15 residues. Germline loops: CDR1 SEHNR, CDR2 FQNEAQ (reference sequence). V was cut by 1 base and J by 0 bases, with 7 bases left in between. The CDR3 sequence: CASSLGPDSNQPQHF. CDR3 DNA: TGTGCCAGCAGCTTAGGCCCAGATAGCAATCAGCCCCAGCATTTT.

V usage is TRBV6-5 and J usage is TRBJ1-3; D unclear. CDR1 is MNHEY, CDR2 SVGAGI, per germline. V was shortened by 3 bases and J by 3 bases, with 12 bases between the two germline ends. The CDR3 runs to 15 residues. The CDR3 DNA follows: TGTGCCAGCAGTTATCCCGGGAGAATTGGAAACACCATATATTTT. Its translation: CASSYPGRIGNTIYF.

A few counts support this clonotype. This CDR3 reads CASSSPQDTYGYTF. CDR3 nucleotide sequence: TGCGCCAGCAGCTCCCCCCAGGACACCTATGGCTACACCTTC. The chain employs TRBV5-1 and TRBJ1-2, with TRBD1 as a possible D gene (5 bases). Germline CDR1 and CDR2: SGHRS and YFSETQ. V was shortened by 3 bases and J by 4 bases, with 13 bases between the two germline ends. The CDR3 is 14 residues long. The complete variable domain, with remaining parts taken from reference TRBV5-1 and TRBJ1-2, reads KAGVTQTPRYLIKTRGQQVTLSCSPISGHRSVSWYQQTPGQGLQFLFEYFSETQRNKGNFPGRFSGRQFSNSRSEMNVSTLELGDSALYLCASSSPQDTYGYTFGSGTRLTVV.

About this clonotype: A much larger clone lies one base from this, so it may be a read error. Here the CDR3 omits its conserved ending phenylalanine or tryptophan, so a read error is the likely source. This rearrangement joins TRBV20-1 to TRBJ2-1; no definite D call. Between the trimmed V and J ends, which lost 3 bases and 7 bases, there was a span of 13 bases. The length of the CDR3 is 13 residues. Germline CDR1 reads DFQATT; CDR2 reads SNEGSKA (reference sequence). The CDR3 is CSARGYVGNEQFL. The DNA for the CDR3 is TGCAGTGCTAGGGGGTACGTGGGGAATGAGCAGTTCCTC.

This clonotype has at least ten counts. The chain joins TRBV11-2 to TRBJ1-5, with D perhaps TRBD1 (5 bases). The germline gives CDR1 SGHAT, CDR2 FQNNGV. Trimming removed 4 bases from V and 3 bases from J, with 10 bases in between. The CDR3 sequence is 14 residues long. The CDR3: CASSSGFVNQPQHF. The CDR3 DNA sequence: TGTGCCAGCAGCTCAGGGTTTGTCAATCAGCCCCAGCATTTT. The whole variable domain, filled in from reference TRBV11-2 and TRBJ1-5, reads EAGVAQSPRYKIIEKRQSVAFWCNPISGHATLYWYQQILGQGPKLLIQFQNNGVVDDSQLPKDRFSAERLKGVDSTLKIQPAKLEDSAVYLCASSSGFVNQPQHFGDGTRLSIL.

This clonotype was found many times. This chain uses TRBV5-1 with TRBJ2-7; D not resolved. This CDR3 is built from 15 residues. Germline V gives CDR1 SGHRS, CDR2 YFSETQ. V lost 0 bases to trimming and J lost 6 bases, with 16 bases between them. The CDR3 DNA reads as TGCGCCAGCAGCTTGGCCTTCACCCAGAAGGGCGAGCAGTACTTC. Protein sequence: CASSLAFTQKGEQYF.

Only a few counts were recorded for this clonotype. The chain is built from TRBV19 and TRBJ1-2; the match to TRBD1 covers 8 bases. The length of the CDR3 is 15 residues. Losses at the gene ends were 3 bases for V and 4 bases for J; bases not matched to a gene: 7. Germline V lookup: CDR1 LNHDA, CDR2 SQIVND (reference sequence). The CDR3 region is CASSMAQGAGYGYTF. The DNA for the CDR3 is TGTGCCAGTAGTATGGCCCAGGGGGCGGGCTATGGCTACACCTTC.

This clonotype was counted many times. The chain couples TRBV12-3 or TRBV12-4 to TRBJ2-3; no firm D call. Trimming cost V 0 bases and J 3 bases, with 7 bases left between them. The CDR3 length is 14 residues. CDR3 loop: CASSLAQWTDTQYF. The CDR3 DNA sequence: TGTGCCAGCAGTTTAGCCCAATGGACAGATACGCAGTATTTT.

In this sample, this clonotype turned up many times. This CDR3 is CASSEVLNTEAFF. The CDR3, as DNA: TGTGCCAGCAGTGAGGTCCTGAACACTGAAGCTTTCTTT. The chain carries TRBV6-2 or TRBV6-3 and TRBJ1-1, with D hard to call. V lost 5 bases, J lost 0 bases, and 7 bases lay in between. Per the germline V gene, CDR1 is MNHEY and CDR2 is SVGEGT. There are 13 residues in the CDR3.